These 16 T cell receptor beta chains share one sample of origin, sequenced in a study of T cell responses to AZD1222 COVID-19 vaccine. Sequenced by immunoSEQ multiplex PCR; TCRdb stores in-frame clones only, minus some. The table shows 100,000 to 150,000 clones, with over 80% occurring only once. Sequenced here: peripheral blood, sampled on day 0 of AZD1222 vaccination. The receptors were gathered from an adult in good health.

The chain links TRBV11-1 to TRBJ1-2; D uncertain. Germline CDR1 is SGHAT and CDR2 is FQDESV (reference sequence). The CDR3 length is 13 residues. The V gene lost 3 bases and the J gene lost 4 bases, with 9 bases spanning the gap. This CDR3 is CASSFSRSYGYTF. CDR3 nucleotide sequence: TGTGCCAGCAGCTTCTCCAGGTCCTATGGCTACACCTTC.

This chain links TRBV7-9 with TRBJ1-4; TRBD1 agrees at 10 bases. Germline V gives CDR1 SEHNR, CDR2 FQNEAQ (reference sequence). Trimming cost V 4 bases and J 7 bases; bases outside gene matches: 6. CDR3 length: 15 amino acids. The CDR3 coding sequence is TGTGCCAGCAGCTCCGGGACAGGGGACCCTGAAAAACTGTTTTTT. Its translation: CASSSGTGDPEKLFF.

The chain is built from TRBV10-3 and TRBJ2-3; perhaps TRBD2 as D (6 bases). V lost 4 bases and J lost 6, with 11 bases in between. CDR1 is ENHRY and CDR2 is SYGVKD in the germline V gene. This CDR3 spans 13 amino acids. The CDR3 loop is CAISGEDLDTQYF. CDR3 nucleotides: TGTGCCATCAGTGGGGAGGATCTGGATACGCAGTATTTT.

The chain links TRBV15 to TRBJ1-1; D ambiguous. Between the trimmed V and J ends, which lost 0 bases and 10 bases, there was a span of 15 bases. CDR3 size: 14 residues. Germline V lookup: CDR1 LNHNV, CDR2 YYDKDF (reference sequence). The CDR3 bases are TGTGCCACCAGCAGAGATCAACTGGGGTGGGGAGCTTTCTTT. Amino acid sequence: CATSRDQLGWGAFF.

As regards this clone: Other DNA sequences from this sample encode an identical CDR3 as well. The chain is built from TRBV7-2 and TRBJ1-5, with D perhaps matching TRBD1 (5 bases). This CDR3 is built from 13 residues. Deletions cut 5 bases from V and 4 bases from J, with 9 bases between. Looked up from germline, CDR1 is SGHTA and CDR2 is FQGNSA. The CDR3 reads CASSPGGNQPQHF. CDR3 DNA sequence: TGTGCCAGCAGCCCCGGGGGAAATCAGCCCCAGCATTTT.

V and J are TRBV6-5 and TRBJ2-7, with D possibly matching TRBD1 (5 bases). The V gene lost 3 bases and the J gene lost 1 base, with 16 bases spanning the gap. This CDR3 comprises 16 residues. The germline CDR1 and CDR2 sequences are MNHEY and SVGAGI. The CDR3 nucleotides read TGTGCCAGCAGTTATTCAGGGTTGAGAGCTTCCTACGAGCAGTACTTC. Its protein product is CASSYSGLRASYEQYF.

The gene calls are TRBV19 and TRBJ2-5, with D perhaps matching TRBD2 (5 bases). The V gene lost 4 bases and the J gene lost 7 bases, with 19 bases spanning the gap. Germline V gene sequence: CDR1 LNHDA, CDR2 SQIVND (reference sequence). The CDR3 is made up of 15 amino acids. For the CDR3, the DNA is TGTGCCAGTAGTACCCGCCCCTACCGAGGAGGGACCCAGTACTTC. It specifies CASSTRPYRGGTQYF.

This clone occurred once. The chain uses TRBV28 and TRBJ1-2; no firm D call. Trimming removed 4 bases at V and 8 bases at J, with 17 bases between. Germline V gives CDR1 MDHEN, CDR2 SYDVKM. The CDR3 is made up of 14 amino acids. This chain's CDR3 is CASSSPPLTGGYTF. CDR3 sequence (DNA): TGTGCCAGCAGTTCCCCTCCTCTTACGGGCGGCTACACCTTC.

The chain has TRBV28 and TRBJ1-2; a possible D gene is TRBD1 (5 bases). Germline CDR1 MDHEN, CDR2 SYDVKM. Trimming pared 7 bases from V and 11 bases from J, leaving 17 bases between. The CDR3 consists of 12 residues. CDR3 region: CASTNGAELYTF. For the CDR3, the DNA is TGTGCCAGCACCAACGGGGCCGAGCTTTACACCTTC.

V is TRBV6-5 and J is TRBJ2-7, with D perhaps TRBD2 (6 bases). This CDR3 has 15 residues. Germline loops: CDR1 MNHEY, CDR2 SVGAGI. Trimming took 2 bases from V and 3 from J, leaving 14 bases between them. The CDR3 region is CASSYIAEGGYEQYF. The CDR3 DNA is TGTGCCAGCAGTTACATCGCAGAGGGAGGCTACGAGCAGTACTTC.

The V and J genes are TRBV7-2 and TRBJ1-5, with D uncertain. Germline V gene sequence: CDR1 SGHTA, CDR2 FQGNSA. The CDR3 runs to 14 residues. The V end lost 4 bases, the J end lost 7 bases, and 14 bases lay between the germline ends. The DNA of the CDR3 is TGTGCCAGCAGCTCGGGCCTCGCGGGACAGCCCCAGCATTTT. Translation: CASSSGLAGQPQHF.

The rearrangement uses TRBV14 and TRBJ2-5; weak D call: TRBD2 (5 bases). V gave up 0 bases and J gave up 3 bases, with 8 bases separating them. The CDR3 has 14 residues. Germline CDR1 is SGHDN and CDR2 is FVKESK. The CDR3 region has the DNA TGTGCCAGCAGCCAAGAAATGAGGGAAGAGACCCAGTACTTC. It translates to CASSQEMREETQYF.

The chain uses TRBV18 and TRBJ1-5; 7 positions match TRBD1. The CDR3 length is 15 residues. With 4 bases clipped from V and 2 bases from J, the junction kept 5 bases outside the gene matches. Germline CDR1 KGHSH, CDR2 LQKENI. The CDR3: CASSQGAPGNQPQHF. CDR3 in DNA: TGTGCCAGCTCACAGGGGGCGCCGGGCAATCAGCCCCAGCATTTT. Filled out from reference TRBV18 and TRBJ1-5, the complete variable domain reads NAGVMQNPRHLVRRRGQEARLRCSPMKGHSHVYWYRQLPEEGLKFMVYLQKENIIDESGMPKERFSAEFPKEGPSILRIQQVVRGDSAAYFCASSQGAPGNQPQHFGDGTRLSIL.

The gene calls are TRBV6-6 and TRBJ2-7; D gene ambiguous. Germline V gene lookup returns CDR1 MNHNY and CDR2 SVGAGI (reference sequence). The CDR3 is 12 residues long. V lost 4 bases and J lost 1, with 5 bases in between. The CDR3 bases are TGTGCCAGCAGTTCCTCTTCCTACGAGCAGTACTTC. Its protein product is CASSSSSYEQYF.

The rearrangement joins TRBV21-1 to TRBJ1-1. TRBV21-1 has pseudogene status. The CDR3 is made up of 16 amino acids. The CDR3 loop is CASSIGGGGWNTEAFF. The CDR3 DNA reads as TGTGCCAGCAGCATTGGTGGGGGAGGATGGAACACTGAAGCTTTCTTT.

The V gene is TRBV12-3 or TRBV12-4, the J gene TRBJ1-6; TRBD1 might be the D (5 bases). Between the trimmed V and J ends, which lost 8 bases and 8 bases, there was a span of 13 bases. The CDR3 length is 13 residues. The CDR3 loop reads CASRRVGDSPLHF. The CDR3 DNA reads as TGTGCCAGCCGCAGGGTAGGAGATTCACCCCTCCACTTT.